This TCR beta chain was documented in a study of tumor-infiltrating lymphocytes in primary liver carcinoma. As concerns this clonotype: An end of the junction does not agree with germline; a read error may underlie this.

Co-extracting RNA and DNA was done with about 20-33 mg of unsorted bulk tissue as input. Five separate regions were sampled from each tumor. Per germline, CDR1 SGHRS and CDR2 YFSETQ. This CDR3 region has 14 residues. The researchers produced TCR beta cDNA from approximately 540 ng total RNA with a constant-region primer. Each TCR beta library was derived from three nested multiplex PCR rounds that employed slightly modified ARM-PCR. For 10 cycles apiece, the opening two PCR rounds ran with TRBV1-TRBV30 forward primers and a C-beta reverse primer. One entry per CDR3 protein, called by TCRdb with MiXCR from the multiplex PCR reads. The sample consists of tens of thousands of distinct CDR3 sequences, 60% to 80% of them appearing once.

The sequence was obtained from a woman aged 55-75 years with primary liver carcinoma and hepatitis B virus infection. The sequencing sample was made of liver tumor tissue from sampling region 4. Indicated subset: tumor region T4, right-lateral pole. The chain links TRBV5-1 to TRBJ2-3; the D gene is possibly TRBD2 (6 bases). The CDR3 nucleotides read TGCGCCAACAGCTTGGGATGCTGGAGGGCCAGGCAGTATTTT. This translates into CANSLGCWRARQYF.